This TCR beta chain was found in a study of identifying expanded T cells in peripheral blood. Study-wide results and caveats: Over approximately two and four weeks, about 16.4 and 19 clones changed, versus 1.2 between replicates. Roughly two-week clone count variance significantly increased as total template count grew.

No infections or other immune events were documented during collection. Method: immunoSEQ multiplex PCR; TCRdb's copy keeps in-frame clones and lacks some. The sample has tens of thousands of clones, 84% seen once; the top ten hold about 20%. To note about this clone: Its target is not known.

CDR1 and CDR2 (germline): SGHRS, YFSETQ. Deletions cut 0 bases from V and 5 bases from J, with 6 bases between. CDR3 size: 13 residues. The sample consisted of blood. The J gene is TRBJ1-5, the V gene TRBV5-1, with TRBD1 as a possible D gene (5 bases). The TCR was taken from a person between 18 and 75 years old in good health. For the CDR3, the DNA is TGCGCCAGCAGCTTGGGAGGGGATCAGCCCCAGCATTTT. This codes for CASSLGGDQPQHF.